The 26 T cell receptor beta chains reported below all come from one sample, sequenced in a study of regulatory T cells in long-lasting Graves disease (dated by TCRdb to the early 2020s). Libraries were prepared through multiplex PCR. Sequencing was carried out with an Illumina HiSeq 4000. TCR beta libraries were built with iRepertoire HTBI primers and Arm-PCR amplification of CDR3 regions. TCRdb reprocessed the public reads (quality trimming at Q25 with fastp, clone calling with MiXCR) and kept in-frame beta chains. Each CDR3 protein appears once, grouped with its most common genes and DNA. This sample comprises about 400,000 distinct CDR3 sequences, about 17% of them detected only once. Around 20% of the sample is held by the ten biggest clonotypes. What the time point label conveys for this sample: newly diagnosed GD, antithyroid drugs for less than 3 months. For both TCR sequencing and RNA sequencing, RNA was extracted from PBMCs using TRIzol.

These data were also reused for a study on T cells in Graves' hyperthyroidism and ophthalmopathy.

The sequencing used peripheral blood mononuclear cells (PBMCs), collected at new diagnosis, from a patient treated with antithyroid drugs. The receptor set was obtained from a young woman with Graves disease. Donor details come from another sample of the same person, matched by shared clones.

This clonotype was seen at least ten times. This chain connects TRBV7-3 to TRBJ1-1; TRBD1 aligns across 7 bases. In germline, CDR1 is SGHTA, CDR2 FQGTGA. The CDR3 has 16 residues. V lost 5 bases and J lost 1; bases outside the gene matches: 10. In DNA form, the CDR3 reads TGTGCCAGCAGCCCCCGCGCGGACAGGAGGAACACTGAAGCTTTCTTT. Amino acid sequence: CASSPRADRRNTEAFF. Combining the CDR3 with reference TRBV7-3 and TRBJ1-1 gives the whole variable domain GAGVSQTPSNKVTEKGKYVELRCDPISGHTALYWYRQSLGQGPEFLIYFQGTGAADDSGLPNDRFFAVRPEGSVSTLKIQRTERGDSAVYLCASSPRADRRNTEAFFGQGTRLTVV.

In its sample, this clonotype was seen many times. V is TRBV18 and J is TRBJ2-1; tentative D call: TRBD2 (6 bases). CDR3 length equals 16 residues. Germline V lookup: CDR1 KGHSH, CDR2 LQKENI. Deletions cut 0 bases from V and 3 bases from J, with 12 bases between. The CDR3 nucleotides read TGTGCCAGCTCACCACCGTGGGACTCAAACTACAATGAGCAGTTCTTC. It is translated as CASSPPWDSNYNEQFF. The full variable domain, rest sourced from reference TRBV18 and TRBJ2-1, is NAGVMQNPRHLVRRRGQEARLRCSPMKGHSHVYWYRQLPEEGLKFMVYLQKENIIDESGMPKERFSAEFPKEGPSILRIQQVVRGDSAAYFCASSPPWDSNYNEQFFGPGTRLTVL.

The V call is TRBV30, the J call TRBJ1-1; D remains unclear. Trimming removed 3 bases at V and 1 base at J, with 12 bases between. Germline V gene data show CDR1 as GTSNPN and CDR2 as SVGIG (reference sequence). CDR3 length equals 14 residues. The CDR3 region is CAWRRMGENTEAFF. CDR3 DNA sequence: TGTGCCTGGAGGAGGATGGGAGAGAACACTGAAGCTTTCTTT.

In its sample, this clonotype was seen a few times. The J gene is TRBJ2-5, the V gene TRBV12-3 or TRBV12-4; 9 bases are a match to TRBD2. This CDR3 is 14 amino acids long. V dropped 6 bases and J dropped 4; count of bases not matched to a gene: 6. The CDR3 is CASSPIAGVETQYF. In nucleotides, the CDR3 is TGTGCCAGCAGCCCCATAGCGGGAGTAGAGACCCAGTACTTC.

This clonotype was observed at least ten times. The V gene is TRBV28, the J gene TRBJ1-6; D gene ambiguous. The CDR3 covers 14 residues. Per the germline V gene, CDR1 is MDHEN and CDR2 is SYDVKM. V gave up 5 bases and J gave up 6 bases, with 11 bases separating them. In nucleotides, the CDR3 is TGTGCCAGCAGTCCAAACCGTCGTAATTCACCCCTCCACTTT. Protein sequence: CASSPNRRNSPLHF. The full variable domain, with the rest looked up from reference TRBV28 and TRBJ1-6, is DVKVTQSSRYLVKRTGEKVFLECVQDMDHENMFWYRQDPGLGLRLIYFSYDVKMKEKGDIPEGYSVSREKKERFSLILESASTNQTSMYLCASSPNRRNSPLHFGNGTRLTVT.

This clonotype was detected only a few times. J is TRBJ1-2 and V is TRBV19, with 8 bases that match TRBD1. CDR3 length equals 14 residues. V gave up 3 bases and J gave up 5 bases; unmatched junction bases: 5. Germline assignment: CDR1 LNHDA and CDR2 SQIVND (reference sequence). This CDR3 reads CASSIPGGMYGYTF. The CDR3 DNA is TGTGCCAGTAGTATCCCAGGGGGCATGTATGGCTACACCTTC. The entire variable domain, with the rest obtained from reference TRBV19 and TRBJ1-2, is as follows: DGGITQSPKYLFRKEGQNVTLSCEQNLNHDAMYWYRQDPGQGLRLIYYSQIVNDFQKGDIAEGYSVSREKKESFPLTVTSAQKNPTAFYLCASSIPGGMYGYTFGSGTRLTVV.

For this clonotype: This may come from a read error, since a much larger clone is one base off. V usage is TRBV20-1 and J usage is TRBJ2-7; D is undetermined. Germline CDR1 DFQATT, CDR2 SNEGSKA (reference sequence). V dropped 2 bases and J dropped 7 bases, with 21 bases sitting between them. The CDR3 spans 15 residues. The CDR3 DNA follows: TGCAGTGCTAGAAGCTACAACGACCTTTACAATGAGCAGTACTTC. This codes for CSARSYNDLYNEQYF.

The rearrangement joins TRBV20-1 to TRBJ2-1, with 9 bases lining up with TRBD2. The CDR3 spans 17 residues. Germline V gives CDR1 DFQATT, CDR2 SNEGSKA (reference sequence). With 5 bases clipped from V and 3 bases from J, the junction kept 14 bases outside the gene matches. Here the CDR3 reads CSAGQVWTSASYNEQFF. CDR3 in DNA: TGCAGTGCTGGTCAAGTCTGGACTAGCGCTAGCTACAATGAGCAGTTCTTC.

This clonotype was seen repeatedly, ten times or more. This chain uses TRBV3-1 with TRBJ1-2; D is unclear. CDR3 size: 13 residues. Germline CDR1 LGHDT, CDR2 YNNKEL (reference sequence). Trimming left V 4 bases short and J 8 bases short, with 14 bases between. DNA of the CDR3: TGTGCCAGCAGCCCAGAAACCCCTCCCGGCTACACCTTC. This codes for CASSPETPPGYTF.

This clonotype was seen ten or more times. The chain recombines TRBV27 with TRBJ1-2; D gene uncertain. V lost 4 bases to trimming and J lost 8 bases, with 14 bases between them. In germline, CDR1 is MNHEY, CDR2 SMNVEV (reference sequence). This CDR3 spans 13 amino acids. CDR3 sequence reads: CASSSTHDIGYTF. The CDR3 DNA follows: TGTGCCAGCAGTTCGACACATGACATCGGCTACACCTTC.

This clonotype was picked up many times. J is TRBJ1-4 and V is TRBV18, with D possibly TRBD1 on 6 matching bases. The V gene's germline CDR1 is KGHSH and CDR2 LQKENI. CDR3 length equals 19 residues. V lost 3 bases, J lost 0 bases, and 20 bases lay in between. CDR3 in amino acids: CASSPFTPGHQSTNEKLFF. In DNA form, the CDR3 reads TGTGCCAGCTCACCCTTCACTCCGGGACACCAGTCAACTAATGAAAAACTGTTTTTT.

This clonotype was observed many times. The chain has TRBV3-1 and TRBJ2-2; D ambiguous. The ends were cut back, 4 bases at V and 4 bases at J, with 13 bases in the middle. Germline CDR1 reads LGHDT; CDR2 reads YNNKEL (reference sequence). The CDR3 length is 15 residues. DNA for the CDR3: TGTGCCAGCAGCCCCGACGGCGCTCTCACCGGGGAGCTGTTTTTT. It translates to CASSPDGALTGELFF.

Remarks on this clonotype: A much larger clone lies one base from this, so it may be a read error. This sequence joins TRBV7-3 and TRBJ2-7; D possibly corresponds to TRBD2 (5 bases). This CDR3 spans 19 amino acids. Germline CDR1 and CDR2: SGHTA and FQGTGA. The CDR3 loop is CASILITSRVSGSSYERYF. In DNA, the CDR3 is TGTGCCAGCATTCTTATTACCTCTCGGGTCTCGGGGAGCTCCTACGAGCGGTACTTC.

Many counts were recorded for this clonotype. This chain uses TRBV6-1 with TRBJ1-1; 7 bases agree with TRBD1. CDR3 length: 13 amino acids. Germline V gene sequence: CDR1 MNHNS, CDR2 SASEGT. V dropped 7 bases and J dropped 1; count of bases not matched to a gene: 3. The CDR3 sequence: CASNGQENTEAFF. The DNA of the CDR3 is TGTGCCAGCAACGGACAGGAGAACACTGAAGCTTTCTTT.

In its sample, this clonotype was seen many times. This chain uses TRBV27 with TRBJ2-5; D is possibly TRBD1 or TRBD2 (5 bases each). CDR1 and CDR2 (germline): MNHEY, SMNVEV (reference sequence). The length of the CDR3 is 15 residues. Deletions cut 5 bases from V and 7 bases from J, with 20 bases between. Written as DNA, the CDR3 is TGTGCCAGCAGTGTCTCCCAGACCGGGGCTGGGACCCAGTACTTC. It is translated as CASSVSQTGAGTQYF.

The sample holds a few counts of this clonotype. The chain couples TRBV30 to TRBJ1-2; TRBD1 aligns across 9 bases. J was trimmed by 2 bases and V by 3 bases; bases with no gene match: 10. Per the germline V gene, CDR1 is GTSNPN and CDR2 is SVGIG (reference sequence). The CDR3 extends over 16 amino acids. The CDR3 region has the DNA TGTGCCTGGAGGGGGGGCCTCGGACAGGGGAACTATGGCTACACCTTC. It is translated as CAWRGGLGQGNYGYTF.

This clonotype was picked up many times. The chain combines TRBV29-1 with TRBJ1-1, with D perhaps matching TRBD1 (6 bases). Germline loops: CDR1 SQVTM, CDR2 ANQGSEA. V dropped 5 bases and J dropped 3 bases, with 10 bases sitting between them. The CDR3 is made up of 12 amino acids. CDR3 DNA: TGCAGCGTTATGACAGGCGACACTGAAGCTTTCTTT. Amino acid sequence: CSVMTGDTEAFF.

This clonotype occurred a few times. The V call is TRBV20-1, the J call TRBJ2-7; 12 bases agree with TRBD1. Germline V lookup: CDR1 DFQATT, CDR2 SNEGSKA (reference sequence). V trimming: 5 bases; J trimming: 5 bases; junction bases outside the gene matches: 10. This CDR3 region has 15 residues. CDR3 protein: CSALLAGTGGDEQYF. DNA for the CDR3: TGCAGTGCTTTGCTTGCCGGGACAGGGGGCGACGAGCAGTACTTC.

Many counts were recorded for this clonotype. The chain couples TRBV28 to TRBJ2-2; 12 nucleotides agree with TRBD2. The CDR3 has 15 residues. The germline CDR1 and CDR2 sequences are MDHEN and SYDVKM. The ends lost 5 bases at V and 10 bases at J; junction bases unmatched: 8. The CDR3 region has the DNA TGTGCCAGCAGTGCCGTGACTAGCGGGAGTCTGGAGCTGTTTTTT. Protein: CASSAVTSGSLELFF.

This clonotype was seen more than once but under ten times. The J gene is TRBJ2-2, the V gene TRBV20-1; D not resolved. Looked up from germline, CDR1 is DFQATT and CDR2 is SNEGSKA (reference sequence). CDR3 size: 14 residues. Trimming removed 6 bases from V and 3 bases from J, with 14 bases in between. The CDR3 protein is CSANTGPYTGELFF. CDR3 coding DNA: TGCAGTGCGAATACCGGGCCATACACCGGGGAGCTGTTTTTT.

This clonotype showed up many times. The chain has TRBV18 and TRBJ1-1; D is unresolved. V lost 2 bases and J 6 bases, leaving 13 bases between the germline ends. The CDR3 is 14 amino acids. Germline V gene sequence: CDR1 KGHSH, CDR2 LQKENI. The CDR3 DNA reads TGTGCCAGCTCACCAGAGGTGGGATTGGCTGAAGCTTTCTTT. Amino acid sequence: CASSPEVGLAEAFF.

V gene TRBV19 combines with J gene TRBJ2-1; 7 bases line up with TRBD2. CDR1 is LNHDA and CDR2 is SQIVND in the germline V gene (reference sequence). J lost 5 bases, V lost 8 bases, and 15 bases had no gene match. CDR3 size: 16 residues. Here the CDR3 reads CASSMVAGSGHNEQFF. CDR3 bases: TGTGCCAGTTCGATGGTCGCTGGTAGCGGGCACAATGAGCAGTTCTTC.

Ten or more counts support this clonotype. The chain couples TRBV3-1 to TRBJ2-3, with D perhaps matching TRBD1 (6 bases). V dropped 3 bases and J dropped 3 bases, with 7 bases sitting between them. The CDR3 is 13 amino acids. Germline V gene lookup returns CDR1 LGHDT and CDR2 YNNKEL (reference sequence). CDR3 loop: CASSQRGTDTQYF. Written as DNA, the CDR3 is TGTGCCAGCAGCCAGAGGGGGACAGATACGCAGTATTTT.

In its sample, this clonotype was seen many times. This chain links TRBV20-1 with TRBJ2-5; no firm D call. The ends were cut back, 6 bases at V and 0 bases at J, with 5 bases in the middle. The CDR3 length is 11 residues. From germline, CDR1 is DFQATT and CDR2 SNEGSKA (reference sequence). This CDR3 is CSATNQETQYF. CDR3 nucleotides: TGCAGTGCCACCAACCAAGAGACCCAGTACTTC.

The table lists this clonotype with a few counts. The DNA is omitted, as the CDR3 cannot be located on it reliably, and the CDR3 follows TCRdb's listing. This chain links TRBV30 with TRBJ1-1; TRBD1, as called in the table, went unchecked against the DNA. The CDR3 length is 13 residues, termini included. Germline V CDR1 and CDR2: GTSNPN, SVGIG (reference sequence). The CDR3 sequence is CAWSVGAGTETFF.

At least ten counts were recorded for this clonotype. The chain couples TRBV5-1 to TRBJ1-3; unclear D gene. The V end lost 0 bases, the J end lost 0 bases, and 13 bases lay between the germline ends. The CDR3 runs to 17 residues. The germline V gene encodes CDR1 SGHRS and CDR2 YFSETQ. CDR3 nucleotides: TGCGCCAGCAGCTTGGCGCCGGTCGGATTCTCTGGAAACACCATATATTTT. The encoded protein is CASSLAPVGFSGNTIYF. The variable domain in full, completed from reference TRBV5-1 and TRBJ1-3, reads KAGVTQTPRYLIKTRGQQVTLSCSPISGHRSVSWYQQTPGQGLQFLFEYFSETQRNKGNFPGRFSGRQFSNSRSEMNVSTLELGDSALYLCASSLAPVGFSGNTIYFGEGSWLTVV.